Below, 11 T cell receptor beta chains from the same sample are listed, as sequenced in a study of identical twins. TCRdb reprocessed the 5' RACE reads with MiXCR, giving one entry per CDR3 protein. The sample consists of about 280,000 distinct CDR3 sequences, roughly 8.6% of them appearing once. This same sample was also taken into another study, of yellow fever vaccine responses in identical twins.

The sequenced sample consisted of memory (CD45RO+) T cells sorted from blood. These receptors were obtained from a woman aged 18 to 35 in good health.

The sample holds many counts of this clonotype. The V call is TRBV6-5, the J call TRBJ1-3; tentatively, D is TRBD1 (6 bases). The V and J ends lost 0 bases and 5 bases respectively, with 14 bases between them. This CDR3 has 16 residues. Germline values: CDR1 MNHEY, CDR2 SVGAGI. For the CDR3, the DNA is TGTGCCAGCAGTTACTCGGACAAGGGACATAGAAACACCATATATTTT. This encodes CASSYSDKGHRNTIYF.

This clonotype occurred many times. This rearrangement joins TRBV11-2 to TRBJ2-3, with unresolved D. Germline V CDR1 and CDR2: SGHAT, FQNNGV. With 7 bases removed from V and 8 bases from J, the gap between germline ends came to 7 bases. CDR3 length: 10 residues. The CDR3 bases are TGTGCCAGCAACTGTGGTACGCAGTATTTT. Translation gives CASNCGTQYF.

The CDR3 DNA reads TGTGCCAGCAGTGACGGGGGCGTAGACTCTGGGGCCAACGTCCTGACTTTC. The encoded protein is CASSDGGVDSGANVLTF. The chain combines TRBV6-4 with TRBJ2-6; D is possibly TRBD1 (6 bases). CDR1 is MRHNA and CDR2 is SNTAGT in the germline V gene. This CDR3 is 17 amino acids long. Deletions cut 2 bases from V and 0 bases from J, with 11 bases between.

The chain has TRBV5-6 and TRBJ1-6; D perhaps matches TRBD1 (5 bases). Trimming removed 1 base at V and 8 bases at J, with 10 bases between. The CDR3 is made up of 14 amino acids. Looked up from germline, CDR1 is SGHDT and CDR2 is YYEEEE. CDR3 residues: CASSLLGADSPLHF. The CDR3 DNA sequence: TGTGCCAGCAGCTTGCTAGGGGCGGATTCACCCCTCCACTTT.

This clonotype occurred a few times. This rearrangement joins TRBV12-3 or TRBV12-4 to TRBJ2-1; 14 nucleotides line up with TRBD2. The CDR3 extends over 15 amino acids. V was clipped by 3 bases and J by 9 bases; unmatched bases: 4. The CDR3 region has the DNA TGTGCCAGCAGTTTTCGGACTAGCGGGAGGAGTGAGCAGTTCTTC. Its protein product is CASSFRTSGRSEQFF.

This chain connects TRBV10-1 to TRBJ2-3; 12 nucleotides match TRBD2. The J segment lost 2 bases and the V segment lost 2 bases, leaving 17 bases of the junction unmatched. CDR3 length: 21 amino acids. CDR1 is WNHNN and CDR2 is SYGVQD in the germline V gene (reference sequence). This CDR3 is CASSEDPTSGGKTGNTDTQYF. CDR3 nucleotides: TGCGCCAGCAGTGAGGACCCGACTAGCGGGGGAAAAACGGGGAACACAGATACGCAGTATTTT.

This clonotype was seen ten or more times. This rearrangement joins TRBV12-3 or TRBV12-4 to TRBJ2-7, with D possibly TRBD1 on 5 matching bases. This CDR3 spans 12 amino acids. Between the trimmed V and J ends, which lost 1 base and 4 bases, there was a span of 5 bases. The chain's CDR3 is CASSLEGYEQYV. CDR3 nucleotide sequence: TGTGCCAGCAGTTTAGAGGGGTACGAGCAGTACGTC.

The chain links TRBV5-1 to TRBJ1-2; maybe TRBD1 (6 bases). The CDR3 is 16 amino acids. Germline loops: CDR1 SGHRS, CDR2 YFSETQ. V was cut by 3 bases and J by 4 bases, with 19 bases left in between. The DNA for the CDR3 is TGCGCCAGCAGCTCCAGAACCGGGACATACGTCTATGGCTACACCTTC. Translation gives CASSSRTGTYVYGYTF.

The table lists this clonotype with many counts. The chain employs TRBV6-4 and TRBJ2-3; TRBD2 matches at 9 bases. V lost 3 bases, J lost 6 bases, and 4 bases stayed unmatched. The CDR3 has 14 residues. Germline lookup yields CDR1 MRHNA and CDR2 SNTAGT. The CDR3 loop reads CASSEGTSMDTQYF. The CDR3 bases are TGTGCCAGCAGTGAAGGGACTAGCATGGATACGCAGTATTTT.

The chain is built from TRBV20-1 and TRBJ2-3, with unresolved D. The germline V and J ends were trimmed by 6 bases and 0 bases, with 7 bases remaining between them. This CDR3 comprises 12 residues. Per the germline V gene, CDR1 is DFQATT and CDR2 is SNEGSKA (reference sequence). CDR3 sequence: CSAGESTDTQYF. The CDR3 coding sequence is TGCAGTGCCGGAGAAAGCACAGATACGCAGTATTTT.

The V and J genes are TRBV20-1 and TRBJ1-1, with TRBD1 as a possible D gene (5 bases). The germline V and J ends were trimmed by 6 bases and 1 base, with 12 bases remaining between them. Germline loops: CDR1 DFQATT, CDR2 SNEGSKA (reference sequence). CDR3 length equals 13 residues. The CDR3 here is CSATGAENTEAFF. Here the CDR3 DNA reads TGCAGTGCAACCGGGGCAGAGAACACTGAAGCTTTCTTT.